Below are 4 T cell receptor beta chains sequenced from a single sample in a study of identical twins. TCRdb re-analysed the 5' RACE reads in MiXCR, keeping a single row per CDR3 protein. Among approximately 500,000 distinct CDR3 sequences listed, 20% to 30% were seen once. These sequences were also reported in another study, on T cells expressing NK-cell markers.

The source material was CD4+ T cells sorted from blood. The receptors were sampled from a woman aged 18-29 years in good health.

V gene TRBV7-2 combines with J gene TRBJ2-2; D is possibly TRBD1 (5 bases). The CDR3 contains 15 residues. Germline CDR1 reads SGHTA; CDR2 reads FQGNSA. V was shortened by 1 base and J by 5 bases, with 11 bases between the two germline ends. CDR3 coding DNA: TGTGCCAGCAGCTTAGATCAGGGATGGACCGGGGAGCTGTTTTTT. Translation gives CASSLDQGWTGELFF.

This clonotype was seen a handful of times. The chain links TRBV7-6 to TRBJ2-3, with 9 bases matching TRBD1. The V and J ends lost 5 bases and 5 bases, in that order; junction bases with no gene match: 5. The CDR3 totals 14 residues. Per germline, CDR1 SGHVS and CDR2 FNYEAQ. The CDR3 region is CASSPTGGVDTQYF. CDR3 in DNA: TGTGCCAGCAGCCCGACAGGGGGTGTAGATACGCAGTATTTT.

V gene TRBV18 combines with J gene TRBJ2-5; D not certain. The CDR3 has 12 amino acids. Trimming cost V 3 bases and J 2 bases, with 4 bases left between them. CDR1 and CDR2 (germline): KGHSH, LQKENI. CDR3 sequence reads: CASSPPQETQYF. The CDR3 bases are TGTGCCAGCTCACCCCCGCAAGAGACCCAGTACTTC.

CDR3 loop: CASSLDSLTSGTDTQYF. The CDR3, as DNA: TGTGCCAGCAGCTTAGATTCCCTGACTAGCGGCACAGATACGCAGTATTTT. The chain joins TRBV11-2 to TRBJ2-3; 8 bases align to TRBD2. With V trimmed by 0 bases and J by 1 base, 6 bases remained unmatched. The CDR3 is made up of 17 amino acids. Looked up from germline, CDR1 is SGHAT and CDR2 is FQNNGV.